These 4 T cell receptor beta chains were sequenced from one sample in a study of CD8 T cells in ankylosing spondylitis. Their antigens remain unidentified. The study, taken as a whole, reports: Blood from ankylosing spondylitis patients appeared to carry a characteristic roughly eight-variant TCR beta motif.

MiXCR, applied by TCRdb to the 5' RACE reads, yields one record per CDR3 protein. The sample carries approximately 440,000 distinct CDR3 sequences, 15% to 20% recorded once. Sequencing was carried out using blood, either unsorted or a sorted T cell fraction (not recorded which). All receptors come from a male donor with ankylosing spondylitis.

The chain is built from TRBV18 and TRBJ2-5; 9 bases fit TRBD2. Germline assignment: CDR1 KGHSH and CDR2 LQKENI. J was trimmed by 5 bases and V by 1 base; bases with no gene match: 11. The CDR3 spans 17 residues. The CDR3 reads CASSPRGLAPSSETQYF. In DNA form, the CDR3 reads TGTGCCAGCTCACCACGGGGACTAGCTCCAAGCTCGGAGACCCAGTACTTC.

This clonotype was seen a handful of times. The chain joins TRBV15 to TRBJ2-7; D is perhaps TRBD1 (6 bases). Germline V CDR1 and CDR2: LNHNV, YYDKDF (reference sequence). The CDR3 is made up of 16 amino acids. Between the trimmed V and J ends, which lost 0 bases and 6 bases, there was a span of 18 bases. The CDR3 DNA sequence: TGTGCCACCAGCAGAGATACCCCGGGCAGGGGTAGCGAGCAGTACTTC. It yields the protein CATSRDTPGRGSEQYF. The variable domain in full, completed from reference TRBV15 and TRBJ2-7, reads DAMVIQNPRYQVTQFGKPVTLSCSQTLNHNVMYWYQQKSSQAPKLLFHYYDKDFNNEADTPDNFQSRRPNTSFCFLDIRSPGLGDTAMYLCATSRDTPGRGSEQYFGPGTRLTVT.

This clonotype occurred a few times. The rearrangement links TRBV20-1 to TRBJ1-6; the match to TRBD1 covers 10 bases. The CDR3 has 17 residues. Germline-derived CDR1 and CDR2 are DFQATT and SNEGSKA (reference sequence). J gave up 3 bases and V 6 bases, and 11 bases lay outside the gene matches. The CDR3 DNA follows: TGCAGTGCACAGGGGGGACAGGGGACAAACTATAATTCACCCCTCCACTTT. This translates into CSAQGGQGTNYNSPLHF.

This rearrangement joins TRBV20-1 to TRBJ1-1; D unclear. The V and J ends lost 3 bases and 0 bases respectively, with 14 bases between them. This CDR3 has 15 residues. Germline V lookup: CDR1 DFQATT, CDR2 SNEGSKA (reference sequence). The CDR3 bases are TGCAGTGCTAGGCCTCTCGGCCTAATGAACACTGAAGCTTTCTTT. Amino acids: CSARPLGLMNTEAFF.